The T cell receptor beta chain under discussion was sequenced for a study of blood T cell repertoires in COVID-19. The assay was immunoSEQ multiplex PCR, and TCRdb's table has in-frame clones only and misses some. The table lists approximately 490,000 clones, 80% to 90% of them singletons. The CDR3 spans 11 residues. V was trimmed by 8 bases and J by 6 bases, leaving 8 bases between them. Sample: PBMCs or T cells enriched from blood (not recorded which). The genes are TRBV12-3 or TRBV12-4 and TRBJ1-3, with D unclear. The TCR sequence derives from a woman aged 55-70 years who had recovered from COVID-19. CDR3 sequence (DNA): TGTGCCAGCGAGGAAGAAAACACCATATATTTT. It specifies CASEEENTIYF.